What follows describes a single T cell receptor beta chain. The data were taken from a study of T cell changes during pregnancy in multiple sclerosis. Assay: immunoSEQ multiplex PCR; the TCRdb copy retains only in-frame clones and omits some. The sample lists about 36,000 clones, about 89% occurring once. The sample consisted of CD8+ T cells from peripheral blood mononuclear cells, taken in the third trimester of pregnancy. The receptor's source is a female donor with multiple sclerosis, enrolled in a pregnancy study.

Here the CDR3 DNA reads TGTGCCTGGAGTTGGGGGGGCCTCACTGAAGCTTTCTTT. Translating gives CAWSWGGLTEAFF. V usage is TRBV30 and J usage is TRBJ1-1; the D gene is possibly TRBD1 (6 bases). CDR1 GTSNPN and CDR2 SVGIG come from the germline V gene (reference sequence). The ends were cut back, 2 bases at V and 4 bases at J, with 11 bases in the middle. This CDR3 comprises 13 residues.